This T cell receptor beta chain was sequenced during a study of T cells in Graves' hyperthyroidism and ophthalmopathy. Study-level findings and limits: Model predictions of ophthalmopathy came a median approximately 6.5 months before onset. Most expanded thyroid clonotypes above 0.001 also appeared in blood.

RNA transcripts provided the source from which TCR beta CDR3 regions were amplified. RT-PCR in the first round (using the HTBI primer set) targeted the TCR CDR3. TCRdb re-called the multiplex PCR reads through MiXCR, storing one row per CDR3 protein. The profile shows under 600,000 distinct CDR3 sequences, more than 15% of them singletons. Trimming took off 4 bases at V and 1 base at J, with 15 bases between the two ends. From germline, CDR1 is SGHRS and CDR2 YFSETQ. The CDR3 contains 15 residues. A Clinical Activity Score of at least 3, a NOSPECS grade of at least 4 and a duration under 3 months were recorded in the ophthalmopathy patients. Orbital computed tomography and thyroid ultrasound, together with serum TRAb and thyroxine and clinical symptoms, were used for diagnoses. This clonotype was picked up many times. The target antigen is unknown.

V usage is TRBV5-1 and J usage is TRBJ2-7, with D possibly TRBD2 on 6 matching bases. The sequenced sample was blood. This receptor was obtained from a woman aged 40 to 50 with Graves' ophthalmopathy. CDR3 bases: TGCGCCAGCAGCCCCGGGGTAGCGGTATCCTACGAGCAGTACTTC. It translates to CASSPGVAVSYEQYF.